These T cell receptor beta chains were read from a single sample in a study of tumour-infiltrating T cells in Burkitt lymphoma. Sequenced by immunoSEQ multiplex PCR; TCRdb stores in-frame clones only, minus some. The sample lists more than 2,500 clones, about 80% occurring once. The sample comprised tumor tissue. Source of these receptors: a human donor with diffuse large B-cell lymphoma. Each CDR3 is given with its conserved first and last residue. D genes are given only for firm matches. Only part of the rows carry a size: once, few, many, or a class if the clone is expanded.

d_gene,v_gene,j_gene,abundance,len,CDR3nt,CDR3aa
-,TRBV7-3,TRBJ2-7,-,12,TGTGCCAGCAGTAATTTAGGGGGCGAGCAGTACTTC,CASSNLGGEQYF
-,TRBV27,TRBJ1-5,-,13,TGTGCCAGCAGTTTATTGGGGGATCAGCCCCAGCATTTT,CASSLLGDQPQHF
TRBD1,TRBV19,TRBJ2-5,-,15,TGTGCCAGTAGTACTCGGACAGGGGGCTTAGAGACCCAGTACTTC,CASSTRTGGLETQYF
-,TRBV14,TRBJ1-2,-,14,TGTGCCAGCAGCCAAGCCTCATTTGACTATGGCTACACCTTC,CASSQASFDYGYTF
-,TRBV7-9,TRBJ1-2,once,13,TGTGCCAGCAGTCCCGGGACTGGCTATGGCTACACCTTC,CASSPGTGYGYTF
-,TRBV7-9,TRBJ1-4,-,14,TGTGCCAGCAGCCAAGTGAAGGGTCGGGAAAAACTGTTTTTT,CASSQVKGREKLFF
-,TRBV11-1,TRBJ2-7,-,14,TGTGCCAGCAGCTTAGGGGGCCCCGGCTACGAGCAGTACTTC,CASSLGGPGYEQYF
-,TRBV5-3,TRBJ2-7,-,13,TGTGCCAGAAGCTTGGTTCCCAGCTACGAGCAGTACTTC,CARSLVPSYEQYF
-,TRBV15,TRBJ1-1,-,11,TGTGCCACCAGCACAGAGGACGTAGCTTTCTTT,CATSTEDVAFF
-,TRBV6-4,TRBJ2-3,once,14,TGTGCCAGCAGTGAGGCTAGCGGCACAGATACGCAGTATTTT,CASSEASGTDTQYF
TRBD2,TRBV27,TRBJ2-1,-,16,TGTGCCAGCAGTTCCGGGAGGCTAGCGGGAGTGGATGAGCAGTTCTTC,CASSSGRLAGVDEQFF
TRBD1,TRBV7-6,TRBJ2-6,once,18,TGTGCCAGCAGTAACCCTACAGGGGGCGCGGAAGGGGCCAACGTCCTGACTTTC,CASSNPTGGAEGANVLTF
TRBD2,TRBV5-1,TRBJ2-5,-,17,TGCGCCAGCAGCCGGATGACTAGCGGGGGGGCCGGCGAGACCCAGTACTTC,CASSRMTSGGAGETQYF
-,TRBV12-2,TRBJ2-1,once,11,TGTGCAAGTCGCCAGACAGGGGGCCAGTTCTTC,CASRQTGGQFF
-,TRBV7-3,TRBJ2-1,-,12,TGTGCCAGCAGCCGATCAATGGGACCGCAGTTCTTC,CASSRSMGPQFF
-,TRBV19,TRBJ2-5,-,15,TGTGCCAGTAGTCATCAAGGGGGGGGGCAAGAGACCCAGTACTTC,CASSHQGGGQETQYF
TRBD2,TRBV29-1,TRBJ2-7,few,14,TGCAGCGTTATTAGCGGGAGGAGCTCCTACGAGCAGTACTTC,CSVISGRSSYEQYF
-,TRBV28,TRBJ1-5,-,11,TGTGCCAGCAGTTGGAATCAGCCCCAGCATTTT,CASSWNQPQHF
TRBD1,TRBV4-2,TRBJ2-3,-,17,TGTGCCAGCAGCCAAGATGTTGACTACATCGGGACAGATATGCAGTATTTT,CASSQDVDYIGTDMQYF
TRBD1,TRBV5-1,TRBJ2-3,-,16,TGCGCCAGCAGCGTAACAGGGGTAACTAGCACAGATACGCAGTATTTT,CASSVTGVTSTDTQYF
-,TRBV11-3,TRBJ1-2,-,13,TGTGCCAGCAGCTCCGGCAGGGGCTATGGCTACACCTTC,CASSSGRGYGYTF
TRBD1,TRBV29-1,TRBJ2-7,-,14,TGCAGCGCCTCCAAGGGACAGGGAACCTACGAGCAGTACTTC,CSASKGQGTYEQYF
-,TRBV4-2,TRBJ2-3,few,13,TGTGCCAGCAGCCGCGAGAAGTGGGGTACGCAGTATTTT,CASSREKWGTQYF
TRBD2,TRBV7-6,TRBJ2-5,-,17,TGTGCCAGCAGCTTCCTGGGGACTAGCGGGAGATTGGAGACCCAGTACTTC,CASSFLGTSGRLETQYF
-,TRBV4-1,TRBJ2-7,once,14,TGCGCCAGCAGCCAAGATACGGAATCCTACGAGCAGTACTTC,CASSQDTESYEQYF
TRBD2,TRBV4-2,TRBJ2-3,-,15,TGTGCCAGCAGCCGGGGACTAGCGGTTACAGATACGCAGTATTTT,CASSRGLAVTDTQYF
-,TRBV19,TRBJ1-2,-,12,TGTGCCAGTACCCTGGACAACTATGGCTACACCTTC,CASTLDNYGYTF
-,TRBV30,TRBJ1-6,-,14,TGTGCCTGGAGTCCCCAGGGTATGATTTCACCCCTCCACTTT,CAWSPQGMISPLHF
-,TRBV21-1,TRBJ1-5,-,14,TGTGCCAGCAGCAAAGGACAGGGCCGCCAGCCCCAGCATTTT,CASSKGQGRQPQHF
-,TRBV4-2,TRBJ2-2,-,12,TGTGCCAGCAGCCATCTCGGCGGGGAGCTGTTTTTT,CASSHLGGELFF
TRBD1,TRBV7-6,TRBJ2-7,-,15,TGTGCCAGCAGTCCCGGGACAGGGTCCTCCTACGAGCAGTACTTC,CASSPGTGSSYEQYF
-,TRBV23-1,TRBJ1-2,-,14,TGCGCCAGCAGGGGAGGGCATACTAACTATGGCTACACCTTC,CASRGGHTNYGYTF
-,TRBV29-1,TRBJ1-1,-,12,TGCAGCGTTTCCAGGGGGAACACTGAAGCTTTCTTT,CSVSRGNTEAFF
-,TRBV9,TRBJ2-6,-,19,TGTGCCAGCAGCCCTCGCTCTCCGGGACGGATCTCTGGGGCCAACGTCCTGACTTTC,CASSPRSPGRISGANVLTF
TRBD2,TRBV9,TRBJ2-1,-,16,TGTGCCAGCAGCGTAGATGGCCAACCCGGGGGGGATGAGCAGTTCTTC,CASSVDGQPGGDEQFF
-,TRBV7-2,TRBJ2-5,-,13,TGTGCCAGCAGCCTACTGCGGGAAGAGACCCAGTACTTC,CASSLLREETQYF
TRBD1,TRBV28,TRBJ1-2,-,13,TGTGCCAGCAGAGTAACAGGGGTCTATGGCTACACCTTC,CASRVTGVYGYTF
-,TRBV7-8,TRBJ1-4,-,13,TGTGCCAGCAGCCACACGGGGAATGAAAAACTGTTTTTT,CASSHTGNEKLFF